Following are 15 T cell receptor beta chains from one sample sequenced in a study of T-cell reconstitution after alpha-beta-depleted transplantation in children. Unique molecular identifiers were incorporated during preparation of the TCRbeta library. Each CDR3 protein gets one entry after TCRdb re-called the PCR reads with MiXCR. This table has about 1,000,000 distinct CDR3 sequences, around 30% appearing once. The source material was PBMCs, mostly from graft donor cells, sampled 360 days after TCRalphabeta/CD19-depleted stem cell transplant. Receptor source: a boy younger than two who had a stem cell transplant for SCID, so the T cells may come from the graft donor.

The V gene is TRBV5-1, the J gene TRBJ2-3, with TRBD2 matching 7 bases. The J segment lost 2 bases and the V segment lost 0 bases, leaving 6 bases of the junction unmatched. The germline gives CDR1 SGHRS, CDR2 YFSETQ. The CDR3 runs to 16 residues. This CDR3 is CASSLGGAGPTDTQYF. Written as DNA, the CDR3 is TGCGCCAGCAGCTTGGGAGGAGCGGGGCCCACAGATACGCAGTATTTT.

This clonotype showed up just a few times. The genes are TRBV27 and TRBJ2-1; the match to TRBD2 covers 14 bases. Losses at the gene ends were 2 bases for V and 8 bases for J; bases not matched to a gene: 5. Germline CDR1 reads MNHEY; CDR2 reads SMNVEV (reference sequence). This CDR3 contains 16 residues. This CDR3 is CASSLGGLAGVHEQFF. In nucleotides, the CDR3 is TGTGCCAGCAGTTTAGGGGGACTAGCGGGGGTCCATGAGCAGTTCTTC.

As for this clonotype: This CDR3 fails to terminate in the conserved phenylalanine or tryptophan, so it likely reflects a read error. The rearrangement joins TRBV11-2 to TRBJ2-3; 16 bases are shared with TRBD2. The junction had 16 bases not matched to a gene; V was cut back by 5 bases and J by 5 bases. CDR3 size: 20 residues. Germline V CDR1 and CDR2: SGHAT, FQNNGV. The CDR3 sequence: CASSRRFGTSGGARRDTQYY. For the CDR3, the DNA is TGTGCCAGCAGCCGACGCTTTGGGACTAGCGGGGGGGCCCGTCGAGATACGCAGTATTAT.

This clonotype has more than one count but fewer than ten. The chain employs TRBV20-1 and TRBJ1-1; 9 bases are shared with TRBD1. CDR3 length equals 15 residues. V was clipped by 6 bases and J by 4 bases; unmatched bases: 12. Per the germline V gene, CDR1 is DFQATT and CDR2 is SNEGSKA (reference sequence). The CDR3 region has the DNA TGCAGTGCGAGGAGGAACAGGGGGCGTTTCACTGAAGCTTTCTTT. It translates to CSARRNRGRFTEAFF.

This clonotype has only a few counts. As DNA, the CDR3 is TGTGCCAGCAGTGGCGGCGGCTACCAAGAGACCCAGTACTTC. Its translation: CASSGGGYQETQYF. The chain is built from TRBV25-1 and TRBJ2-5; D gene uncertain. V was trimmed by 4 bases and J by 0 bases, leaving 9 bases between them. The CDR3 is made up of 14 amino acids. Germline CDR1 MGHDK, CDR2 SYGVNS.

The chain carries TRBV15 and TRBJ1-1, with a tentative D call TRBD1 (5 bases). Germline-derived CDR1 and CDR2 are LNHNV and YYDKDF (reference sequence). V lost 5 bases to trimming and J lost 6 bases, with 16 bases between them. CDR3 length: 14 residues. The CDR3 nucleotides are TGTGCCACCAGCGGGGCGGACGGCCCAGCTGAAGCTTTCTTT. Its translation is CATSGADGPAEAFF.

This clonotype was counted only a few times. CDR3 in amino acids: CSARGIRVENTEAFF. The CDR3 nucleotides read TGCAGTGCTAGAGGGATCAGGGTTGAGAACACTGAAGCTTTCTTT. The chain employs TRBV20-1 and TRBJ1-1; tentatively, D is TRBD1 (5 bases). V lost 1 base and J lost 1, with 13 bases in between. The CDR3 is 15 residues long. The germline gives CDR1 DFQATT, CDR2 SNEGSKA (reference sequence).

A few counts support this clonotype. This chain connects TRBV28 to TRBJ2-3; D remains unclear. Between the trimmed V and J ends, which lost 5 bases and 10 bases, there was a span of 13 bases. Per the germline V gene, CDR1 is MDHEN and CDR2 is SYDVKM. The CDR3 totals 12 residues. CDR3 nucleotide sequence: TGTGCCAGCAGTCCTCCCCAAACACCGCAGTATTTT. Translated, it gives CASSPPQTPQYF.

The chain joins TRBV28 to TRBJ1-1; D gene uncertain. This CDR3 region has 15 residues. Trimming pared 3 bases from V and 3 bases from J, leaving 14 bases between. The germline CDR1 and CDR2 sequences are MDHEN and SYDVKM. In DNA, the CDR3 is TGTGCCAGCAGTTTTTCCCCCGACAAGGACACTGAAGCTTTCTTT. Translation gives CASSFSPDKDTEAFF.

This clonotype was detected a few times. The chain has TRBV5-1 and TRBJ2-2; 11 bases line up with TRBD2. Germline V gene lookup returns CDR1 SGHRS and CDR2 YFSETQ. The CDR3 is 17 residues long. Losses at the gene ends were 4 bases for V and 1 base for J; bases not matched to a gene: 6. The CDR3 loop is CASSLQGLAVNTGELFF. The CDR3 region has the DNA TGCGCCAGCAGCCTCCAGGGACTAGCGGTGAACACCGGGGAGCTGTTTTTT. The variable domain in full, completed from reference TRBV5-1 and TRBJ2-2, reads KAGVTQTPRYLIKTRGQQVTLSCSPISGHRSVSWYQQTPGQGLQFLFEYFSETQRNKGNFPGRFSGRQFSNSRSEMNVSTLELGDSALYLCASSLQGLAVNTGELFFGEGSRLTVL.

Only a few counts were recorded for this clonotype. The chain has TRBV7-2 and TRBJ2-5, with D tentatively TRBD1 or TRBD2 (5 bases each). Trimming left V 6 bases short and J 1 base short, with 15 bases between. CDR1 SGHTA and CDR2 FQGNSA come from the germline V gene. The CDR3 is 15 amino acids. DNA for the CDR3: TGTGCCAGCAGAGGGGACCTTAGAACCCAAGAGACCCAGTACTTC. This codes for CASRGDLRTQETQYF.

Remarks on this clonotype: An end of the junction does not agree with germline; a read error may underlie this. This chain uses TRBV23-1 with TRBJ2-2; tentatively, D is TRBD1 (6 bases). TRBV23-1 belongs to the ORF category, with a function that is uncertain. The CDR3 totals 22 residues. The CDR3 coding sequence is TGCGCCAGCAGCCAATCGGGACCTCAACCCGGAAAAGACAGGCCGAACACCGGGGAGCTGTTTTTT. As protein: CASSQSGPQPGKDRPNTGELFF.

The table lists this clonotype with a few counts. The V gene is TRBV6-5, the J gene TRBJ2-6; possibly TRBD2 for D (5 bases). V lost 7 bases, J lost 0 bases, and 28 bases lay in between. CDR1 is MNHEY and CDR2 is SVGAGI in the germline V gene. CDR3 length: 21 amino acids. The CDR3, as DNA: TGTGCCAGCACCATCTTCCGACGATGGGCCCGGACTCCCTCTGGGGCCAACGTCCTGACTTTC. This translates into CASTIFRRWARTPSGANVLTF.

The genes are TRBV4-1 and TRBJ1-4; 8 positions agree with TRBD1. The J segment lost 5 bases and the V segment lost 8 bases, leaving 7 bases of the junction unmatched. Germline values: CDR1 MGHRA, CDR2 YSYEKL. The CDR3 is made up of 14 amino acids. This CDR3 is CASQDRGLNEKLFF. The CDR3 bases are TGCGCCAGCCAAGACAGGGGCCTCAATGAAAAACTGTTTTTT.

The J gene is TRBJ1-4, the V gene TRBV5-1, with 7 bases aligning to TRBD1. V trimming: 4 bases; J trimming: 6 bases; junction bases outside the gene matches: 9. This CDR3 is 15 amino acids long. Germline V gene lookup returns CDR1 SGHRS and CDR2 YFSETQ. In DNA, the CDR3 is TGCGCCAGCAGCCCGGGGGACAGCTCAGATGAAAAACTGTTTTTT. As protein: CASSPGDSSDEKLFF. Combining the CDR3 with reference TRBV5-1 and TRBJ1-4 gives the whole variable domain KAGVTQTPRYLIKTRGQQVTLSCSPISGHRSVSWYQQTPGQGLQFLFEYFSETQRNKGNFPGRFSGRQFSNSRSEMNVSTLELGDSALYLCASSPGDSSDEKLFFGSGTQLSVL.